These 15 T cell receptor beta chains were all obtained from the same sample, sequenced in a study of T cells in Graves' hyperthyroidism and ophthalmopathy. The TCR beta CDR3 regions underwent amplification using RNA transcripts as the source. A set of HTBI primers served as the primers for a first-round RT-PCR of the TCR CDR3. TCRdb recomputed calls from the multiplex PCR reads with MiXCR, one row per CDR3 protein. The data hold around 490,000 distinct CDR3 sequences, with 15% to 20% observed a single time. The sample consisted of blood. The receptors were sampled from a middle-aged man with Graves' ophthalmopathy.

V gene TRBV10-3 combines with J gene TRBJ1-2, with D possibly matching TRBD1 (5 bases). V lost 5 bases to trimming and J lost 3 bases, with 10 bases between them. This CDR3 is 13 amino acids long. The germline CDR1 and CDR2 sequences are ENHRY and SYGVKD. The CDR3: CAISSTGDYGYTF. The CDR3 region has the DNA TGTGCCATCAGTTCTACAGGTGACTATGGCTACACCTTC.

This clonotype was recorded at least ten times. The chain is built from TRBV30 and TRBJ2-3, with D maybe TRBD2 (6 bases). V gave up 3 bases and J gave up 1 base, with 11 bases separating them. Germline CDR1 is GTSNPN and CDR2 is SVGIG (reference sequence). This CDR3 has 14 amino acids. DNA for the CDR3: TGTGCCTGGAGGAGGTGGGAGGGCACAGATACGCAGTATTTT. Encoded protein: CAWRRWEGTDTQYF.

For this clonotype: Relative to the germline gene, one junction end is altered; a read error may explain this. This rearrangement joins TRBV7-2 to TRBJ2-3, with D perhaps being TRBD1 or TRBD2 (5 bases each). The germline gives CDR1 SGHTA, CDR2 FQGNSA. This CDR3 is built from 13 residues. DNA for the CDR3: TGTCCCAGCAGTAGCCGGGGCGTAGATACGCAGTATTTT. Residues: CPSSSRGVDTQYF. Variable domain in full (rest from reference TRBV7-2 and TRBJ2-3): GAGVSQSPSNKVTEKGKDVELRCDPISGHTALYWYRQSLGQGLEFLIYFQGNSAPDKSGLPSDRFSAERTGGSVSTLTIQRTQQEDSAVYLCPSSSRGVDTQYFGPGTRLTVL.

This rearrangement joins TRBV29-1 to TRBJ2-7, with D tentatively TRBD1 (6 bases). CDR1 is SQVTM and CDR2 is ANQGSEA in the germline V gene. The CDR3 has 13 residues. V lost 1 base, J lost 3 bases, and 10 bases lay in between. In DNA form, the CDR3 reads TGCAGCGTTGAAGTGGACAGCAACTACGAGCAGTACTTC. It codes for CSVEVDSNYEQYF.

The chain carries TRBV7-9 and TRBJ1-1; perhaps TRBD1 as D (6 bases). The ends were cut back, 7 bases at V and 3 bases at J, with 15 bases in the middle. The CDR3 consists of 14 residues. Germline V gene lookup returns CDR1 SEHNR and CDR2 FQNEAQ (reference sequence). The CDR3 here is CASTPSGGHTEAFF. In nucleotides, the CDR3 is TGTGCCAGCACTCCATCCGGGGGCCACACTGAAGCTTTCTTT.

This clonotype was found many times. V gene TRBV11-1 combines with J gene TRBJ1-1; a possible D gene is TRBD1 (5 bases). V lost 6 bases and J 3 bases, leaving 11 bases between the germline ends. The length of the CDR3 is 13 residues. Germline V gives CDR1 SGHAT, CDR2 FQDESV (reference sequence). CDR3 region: CASSQDTDTEAFF. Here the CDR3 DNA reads TGTGCCAGCAGTCAGGACACCGACACTGAAGCTTTCTTT.

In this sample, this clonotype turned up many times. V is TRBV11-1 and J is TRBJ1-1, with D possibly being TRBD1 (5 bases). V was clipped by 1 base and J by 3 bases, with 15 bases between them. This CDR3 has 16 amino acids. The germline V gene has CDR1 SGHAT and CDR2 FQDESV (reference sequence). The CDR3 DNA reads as TGTGCCAGCAGCTTAGTTGTCGGCAGGGAGTACACTGAAGCTTTCTTT. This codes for CASSLVVGREYTEAFF.

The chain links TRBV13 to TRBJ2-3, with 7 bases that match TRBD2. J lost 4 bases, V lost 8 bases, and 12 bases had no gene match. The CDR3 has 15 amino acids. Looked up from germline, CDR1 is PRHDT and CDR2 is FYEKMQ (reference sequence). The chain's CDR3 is CASGERGDEADTQYF. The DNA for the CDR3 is TGTGCCAGCGGAGAACGGGGGGATGAGGCAGATACGCAGTATTTT.

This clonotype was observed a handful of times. This CDR3 is CASTLGGTEAFF. CDR3 sequence (DNA): TGTGCCAGCACCTTAGGAGGCACTGAAGCTTTCTTT. The chain has TRBV27 and TRBJ1-1; D unclear. Per germline, CDR1 MNHEY and CDR2 SMNVEV (reference sequence). Between the trimmed V and J ends, which lost 7 bases and 4 bases, there was a span of 10 bases. There are 12 residues in the CDR3.

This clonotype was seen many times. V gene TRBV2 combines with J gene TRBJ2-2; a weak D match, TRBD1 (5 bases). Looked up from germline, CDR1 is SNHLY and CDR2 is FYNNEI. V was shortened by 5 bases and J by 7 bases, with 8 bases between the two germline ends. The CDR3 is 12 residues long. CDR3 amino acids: CASSPGNGELFF. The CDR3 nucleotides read TGTGCCAGCAGTCCAGGGAACGGGGAGCTGTTTTTT.

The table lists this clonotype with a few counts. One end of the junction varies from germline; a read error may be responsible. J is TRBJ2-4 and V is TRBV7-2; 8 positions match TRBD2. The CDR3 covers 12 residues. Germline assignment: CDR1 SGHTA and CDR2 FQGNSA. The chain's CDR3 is CANSQTSDIQYF. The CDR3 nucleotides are TGTGCCAACAGCCAGACTAGCGACATTCAGTACTTC.

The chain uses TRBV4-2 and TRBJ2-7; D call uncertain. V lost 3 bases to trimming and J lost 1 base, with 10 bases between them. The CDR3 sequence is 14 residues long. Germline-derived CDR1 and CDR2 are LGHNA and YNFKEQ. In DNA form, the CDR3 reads TGTGCCAGCAGCCAGTTTGGGAATTCCTACGAGCAGTACTTC. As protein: CASSQFGNSYEQYF.

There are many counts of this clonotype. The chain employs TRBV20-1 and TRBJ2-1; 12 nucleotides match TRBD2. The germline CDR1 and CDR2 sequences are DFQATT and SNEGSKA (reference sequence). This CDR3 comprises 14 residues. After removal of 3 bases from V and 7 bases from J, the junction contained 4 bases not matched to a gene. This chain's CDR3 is CSASLAGGRNEQFF. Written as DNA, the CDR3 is TGCAGTGCTAGCCTAGCGGGGGGGAGGAATGAGCAGTTCTTC.

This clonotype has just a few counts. CDR3 nucleotides: TGTGCCAGTAGTATTGTGGGCCTTAGCTCCTACAATGAGCAGTTCTTC. Amino acid sequence: CASSIVGLSSYNEQFF. The rearrangement links TRBV19 to TRBJ2-1; the D is unclear. Trimming took off 3 bases at V and 0 bases at J, with 12 bases between the two ends. The CDR3 contains 16 residues. CDR1 LNHDA and CDR2 SQIVND come from the germline V gene (reference sequence). The full variable domain, rest sourced from reference TRBV19 and TRBJ2-1, is DGGITQSPKYLFRKEGQNVTLSCEQNLNHDAMYWYRQDPGQGLRLIYYSQIVNDFQKGDIAEGYSVSREKKESFPLTVTSAQKNPTAFYLCASSIVGLSSYNEQFFGPGTRLTVL.

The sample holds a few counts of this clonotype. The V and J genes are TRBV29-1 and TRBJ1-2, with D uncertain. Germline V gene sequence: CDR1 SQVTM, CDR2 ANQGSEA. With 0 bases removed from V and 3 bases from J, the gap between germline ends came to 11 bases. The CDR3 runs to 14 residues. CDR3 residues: CSVEDLPPHYGYTF. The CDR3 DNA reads TGCAGCGTTGAAGATCTTCCGCCGCACTATGGCTACACCTTC.